Listed here are 2 T cell receptor beta chains from one sample, sequenced in a study of OX40 agonist ivuxolimab in advanced cancers. Sequencing used immunoSEQ multiplex PCR; TCRdb keeps in-frame clones, though not all of them. The table shows 45,000 to 65,000 clones, with around 82% occurring only once. The sample here was CD4+ or CD8+ T cells sorted from blood, taken in a trial of the OX40 agonist ivuxolimab. These receptors came from an adult with an advanced solid tumor such as melanoma, head and neck, liver or kidney cancer.

The rearrangement links TRBV19 to TRBJ1-1; D possibly corresponds to TRBD1 (5 bases). V lost 8 bases and J 2 bases, leaving 15 bases between the germline ends. There are 14 residues in the CDR3. Germline-derived CDR1 and CDR2 are LNHDA and SQIVND (reference sequence). CDR3 sequence: CASSVTTVNTEAFF. CDR3 coding DNA: TGTGCCAGTTCAGTAACGACAGTTAACACTGAAGCTTTCTTT.

The chain combines TRBV5-5 with TRBJ2-6; 7 bases are a match to TRBD1. CDR1 is SGHKS, CDR2 YYEKEE, per germline (reference sequence). The V gene end was trimmed by 0 bases and the J gene end by 3 bases; junction bases not matched to a gene: 3. The CDR3 consists of 16 residues. The CDR3 sequence: CASSLGRGLGANVLTF. DNA of the CDR3: TGTGCCAGCAGCTTGGGAAGGGGGCTTGGGGCCAACGTCCTGACTTTC.